The 17 T cell receptor beta chains below come from one sample, sequenced in a study of Graves' ophthalmopathy and Graves' hyperthyroidism. RNA served as the template for amplifying TCR beta CDR3 regions. Second-round multiplex PCR came after a first-round RT-PCR that employed HTBI primers. Each CDR3 protein gets one entry after TCRdb re-called the multiplex PCR reads with MiXCR. The table records about 1.2 million distinct CDR3 sequences, about 35% of them present only once. The sequenced sample consisted of peripheral blood or thyroid tissue (not recorded which). The receptors were gathered from an adult man with Graves' hyperthyroidism.

This chain connects TRBV4-3 to TRBJ1-5; tentative D call: TRBD1 (6 bases). With 1 base removed from V and 11 bases from J, the gap between germline ends came to 27 bases. The germline gives CDR1 LGHNA, CDR2 YSLEER. The CDR3 totals 18 residues. The CDR3 DNA reads TGCGCCAGCAGCCAAGCCCAGGGGTGGAAGGGCGTAATTGTCGCCCAGCATTTT. Its translation is CASSQAQGWKGVIVAQHF.

The chain employs TRBV25-1 and TRBJ2-7; D possibly matches TRBD1 or TRBD2 (5 bases each). This CDR3 contains 15 residues. V gave up 4 bases and J gave up 7 bases, with 20 bases separating them. CDR1 and CDR2 from the germline V gene are MGHDK and SYGVNS. CDR3 nucleotides: TGTGCCAGCAGTGCCCTCGGAGGACAAACATATGAGCAGTACTTC. Translation gives CASSALGGQTYEQYF.

About this clonotype itself: A much larger clonotype is one base distant, so this may be a read error. CDR3 sequence reads: CSARGATSRSQHF. The CDR3 coding sequence is TGCAGTGCTAGGGGGGCGACAAGCCGGTCCCAGCATTTT. V usage is TRBV20-1 and J usage is TRBJ1-5; the D gene is possibly TRBD1 (6 bases). This CDR3 spans 13 amino acids. Germline V CDR1 and CDR2: DFQATT, SNEGSKA (reference sequence). V lost 3 bases and J lost 11, with 17 bases in between.

There are a few counts of this clonotype. The gene calls are TRBV28 and TRBJ1-2; a possible D gene is TRBD1 (5 bases). Germline V lookup: CDR1 MDHEN, CDR2 SYDVKM. Trimming took 5 bases from V and 0 from J, leaving 10 bases between them. This CDR3 comprises 14 residues. CDR3 DNA: TGTGCCAGCAGTCCCAGGGCGGCTAACTATGGCTACACCTTC. This codes for CASSPRAANYGYTF.

V usage is TRBV20-1 and J usage is TRBJ1-1, with a possible D match to TRBD1 (5 bases). The CDR3 has 11 amino acids. The V and J ends lost 1 base and 11 bases respectively, with 11 bases between them. Germline CDR1 reads DFQATT; CDR2 reads SNEGSKA (reference sequence). The CDR3 loop reads CSARGGTGAFF. The CDR3, as DNA: TGCAGTGCTAGAGGGGGGACGGGGGCTTTCTTT.

This clonotype was observed once. The genes are TRBV2 and TRBJ2-7, with D tentatively TRBD1 (5 bases). CDR1 SNHLY and CDR2 FYNNEI come from the germline V gene. The CDR3 spans 13 residues. Trimming removed 6 bases from V and 3 bases from J, with 12 bases in between. In DNA form, the CDR3 reads TGTGCCAGCAGAGACAGCCAGGTCTACGAGCAGTACTTC. Protein sequence: CASRDSQVYEQYF.

This chain uses TRBV4-1 with TRBJ1-4; D is unclear. V lost 7 bases and J 4 bases, leaving 10 bases between the germline ends. The germline gives CDR1 MGHRA, CDR2 YSYEKL. The CDR3 covers 13 residues. CDR3 nucleotide sequence: TGCGCCAGCAAGAGTCAGCTTAATGAAAAACTGTTTTTT. Encoded protein: CASKSQLNEKLFF.

This clonotype was seen repeatedly, ten times or more. V and J are TRBV9 and TRBJ1-2; D is uncertain. The CDR3 runs 15 residues. The V gene's germline CDR1 is SGDLS and CDR2 YYNGEE. Between the trimmed V and J ends, which lost 0 bases and 2 bases, there was a span of 11 bases. DNA of the CDR3: TGTGCCAGCAGCGTAGGCGGAGGGCTGAACTATGGCTACACCTTC. It is translated as CASSVGGGLNYGYTF.

There are many counts of this clonotype. The chain recombines TRBV10-3 with TRBJ2-5, with D perhaps given as TRBD1 or TRBD2 (5 bases each). The germline V and J ends were trimmed by 9 bases and 3 bases, with 11 bases remaining between them. The CDR3 has 12 residues. In germline, CDR1 is ENHRY, CDR2 SYGVKD. The CDR3 nucleotides read TGTGCCATTCGTGGGGGTAAAGAGACCCAGTACTTC. Amino acids: CAIRGGKETQYF.

In regard to this clonotype: A much larger clone lies one base from this, so it may be a read error. This chain joins TRBV7-2 and TRBJ1-5, with D hard to call. The CDR3 is made up of 13 amino acids. Germline V lookup: CDR1 SGHTA, CDR2 FQGNSA. Trimming shortened V by 3 bases and J by 7 bases, and 10 bases separated the two germline ends. The CDR3 loop reads CASSLILGQPQHF. CDR3 nucleotides: TGTGCCAGCAGCTTGATACTTGGACAGCCCCAGCATTTT.

This clonotype has at least ten counts. The chain is built from TRBV2 and TRBJ2-5, with D possibly TRBD1 on 5 matching bases. Germline CDR1 reads SNHLY; CDR2 reads FYNNEI. The CDR3 is 12 residues long. CDR3 in DNA: TGTTCCTCAGATAGGGGTTGGGAGACCCAGTACTTC. Protein sequence: CSSDRGWETQYF.

The gene calls are TRBV29-1 and TRBJ1-4, with D maybe TRBD1 (5 bases). V was cut by 7 bases and J by 2 bases, with 17 bases left in between. Germline loops: CDR1 SQVTM, CDR2 ANQGSEA. This CDR3 comprises 15 residues. CDR3 DNA: TGCAGCGCTCGAACTGACAGAGCTACTAATGAAAAACTGTTTTTT. Translated, it gives CSARTDRATNEKLFF.

This clonotype was counted at least ten times. The V and J genes are TRBV7-8 and TRBJ1-1; D remains ambiguous. Deletions cut 2 bases from V and 0 bases from J, with 16 bases between. CDR3 length equals 17 residues. CDR1 and CDR2 from the germline V gene are SGHVS and FQNEAQ. The CDR3 DNA reads as TGTGCCAGCAGCTTAAAATGGGTTACCCTCATGAACACTGAAGCTTTCTTT. It encodes CASSLKWVTLMNTEAFF.

The chain has TRBV7-2 and TRBJ2-5; perhaps TRBD2 as D (6 bases). With 5 bases removed from V and 4 bases from J, the gap between germline ends came to 17 bases. The V gene's germline CDR1 is SGHTA and CDR2 FQGNSA. This CDR3 is 15 amino acids long. The CDR3 DNA reads TGTGCCAGCAGCAAATTCGCGGGGTCTGCAGAGACCCAGTACTTC. This gives the protein CASSKFAGSAETQYF.

In its sample, this clonotype was seen a few times. This chain uses TRBV9 with TRBJ2-7; TRBD2 is a possible D gene (6 bases). Trimming took 4 bases from V and 7 from J, leaving 21 bases between them. Looked up from germline, CDR1 is SGDLS and CDR2 is YYNGEE. This CDR3 region has 15 residues. CDR3 bases: TGTGCCAGCAGCCCCTCCACAGCGCGGGCGGGGGAGCAGTACTTC. Protein product: CASSPSTARAGEQYF.

This clonotype was counted ten times or more. V usage is TRBV7-9 and J usage is TRBJ2-5, with D unresolved. Between the trimmed V and J ends, which lost 4 bases and 0 bases, there was a span of 9 bases. The CDR3 has 14 residues. In germline, CDR1 is SEHNR, CDR2 FQNEAQ (reference sequence). The CDR3 region has the DNA TGTGCCAGCAGCTCAGATGGGTACCAAGAGACCCAGTACTTC. Translated, it gives CASSSDGYQETQYF. Together with reference TRBV7-9 and TRBJ2-5, the CDR3 gives the full variable domain: DTGVSQNPRHKITKRGQNVTFRCDPISEHNRLYWYRQTLGQGPEFLTYFQNEAQLEKSRLLSDRFSAERPKGSFSTLEIQRTEQGDSAMYLCASSSDGYQETQYFGPGTRLLVL.

This chain joins TRBV29-1 and TRBJ2-7; 8 nucleotides align to TRBD2. Germline CDR1 SQVTM, CDR2 ANQGSEA. The CDR3 runs 13 residues. Trimming removed 4 bases from V and 2 bases from J; junction bases left unmatched: 4. The CDR3 region has the DNA TGCAGCGTTGCGGGGGGGGGAACCTACGAGCAGTACTTC. Encoded protein: CSVAGGGTYEQYF.